This is a list of T cell receptor beta chains from one sample in a study of cytomegalovirus exposure and HLA in healthy donors. Here immunoSEQ multiplex PCR was the method, and the copy in TCRdb shows in-frame clones only, minus some. There are 140,000 to 150,000 clones in the sample; approximately 80% occur only once, and less than 3% lies in the top ten. The sequenced material came from PBMCs. The origin of the receptors is a woman younger than 35 in good health and CMV-seropositive. Each CDR3 is given with its conserved first and last residue. A D gene is named only where the DNA matches it firmly.

v_gene: TRBV5-6
d_gene: TRBD2
j_gene: TRBJ2-2
CDR3aa: CASGGGAGELFF
CDR3nt: TGTGCCAGCGGGGGGGGAGCCGGGGAGCTGTTTTTT

v_gene: TRBV28
d_gene: .
j_gene: TRBJ1-5
CDR3aa: CASSPQGSLYQPQHF
CDR3nt: TGTGCCAGCAGTCCTCAGGGCAGTTTATACCAGCCCCAGCATTTT

v_gene: TRBV11-3
d_gene: TRBD2
j_gene: TRBJ2-3
CDR3aa: CASSSTGGRGDTQYF
CDR3nt: TGTGCCAGCAGCTCGACGGGGGGGCGGGGAGATACGCAGTATTTT

v_gene: TRBV28
d_gene: .
j_gene: TRBJ1-2
CDR3aa: CASNRSPGGGYTF
CDR3nt: TGTGCCAGCAATCGAAGCCCGGGAGGGGGCTACACCTTC

v_gene: TRBV7-2
d_gene: .
j_gene: TRBJ1-3
CDR3aa: CASSTQAAGNTIYF
CDR3nt: TGTGCCAGCAGCACACAGGCAGCTGGAAACACCATATATTTT

v_gene: TRBV25-1
d_gene: TRBD1
j_gene: TRBJ1-6
CDR3aa: CASSGQADNSPLHF
CDR3nt: TGTGCCAGCAGCGGACAGGCAGATAATTCACCCCTCCACTTT

v_gene: TRBV6-1
d_gene: TRBD2
j_gene: TRBJ2-4
CDR3aa: CASSESGTRNIQYF
CDR3nt: TGTGCCAGCAGTGAGTCCGGGACTAGAAACATTCAGTACTTC

v_gene: TRBV15
d_gene: TRBD2
j_gene: TRBJ2-3
CDR3aa: CATSRGGGDADTQYF
CDR3nt: TGTGCCACCAGCAGAGGCGGGGGGGACGCAGATACGCAGTATTTT

v_gene: TRBV19
d_gene: TRBD1
j_gene: TRBJ1-4
CDR3aa: CASKQGAGYEKLFF
CDR3nt: TGTGCCAGCAAACAGGGGGCTGGGTATGAAAAACTGTTTTTT

v_gene: TRBV6-1
d_gene: .
j_gene: TRBJ2-3
CDR3aa: CASSEGGADTQYF
CDR3nt: TGTGCCAGCAGTGAAGGAGGTGCAGATACGCAGTATTTT

v_gene: TRBV7-2
d_gene: .
j_gene: TRBJ2-5
CDR3aa: CASSPPGHSGETQYF
CDR3nt: TGTGCCAGCAGCCCACCGGGACACTCGGGCGAGACCCAGTACTTC

v_gene: TRBV4-1
d_gene: TRBD1
j_gene: TRBJ2-7
CDR3aa: CASSQTDSGGSYEQYF
CDR3nt: TGCGCCAGCAGCCAAACGGATTCAGGGGGAAGCTACGAGCAGTACTTC

v_gene: TRBV7-6
d_gene: .
j_gene: TRBJ2-5
CDR3aa: CASSPGQEETQYF
CDR3nt: TGTGCCAGCAGCCCAGGACAAGAAGAGACCCAGTACTTC

v_gene: TRBV6-5
d_gene: TRBD2
j_gene: TRBJ2-1
CDR3aa: CASSFRPSGGNEQFF
CDR3nt: TGTGCCAGCAGTTTCAGACCTAGCGGGGGTAATGAGCAGTTCTTC

v_gene: TRBV6-5
d_gene: .
j_gene: TRBJ2-7
CDR3aa: CASSELLDSYEQYF
CDR3nt: TGTGCCAGCAGTGAATTACTCGACTCCTACGAGCAGTACTTC

v_gene: TRBV4-3
d_gene: .
j_gene: TRBJ1-2
CDR3aa: CASSQVGVERGTYGYTF
CDR3nt: TGCGCCAGCAGCCAAGTCGGGGTCGAGCGGGGGACCTATGGCTACACCTTC

v_gene: TRBV5-4
d_gene: TRBD1
j_gene: TRBJ1-1
CDR3aa: CASSPDRVDTEAFF
CDR3nt: TGTGCCAGCAGCCCGGACAGGGTAGACACTGAAGCTTTCTTT

v_gene: TRBV5-4
d_gene: .
j_gene: TRBJ1-2
CDR3aa: CASSLWSRSNYGYTF
CDR3nt: TGTGCCAGCAGCTTGTGGTCGAGATCTAACTATGGCTACACCTTC